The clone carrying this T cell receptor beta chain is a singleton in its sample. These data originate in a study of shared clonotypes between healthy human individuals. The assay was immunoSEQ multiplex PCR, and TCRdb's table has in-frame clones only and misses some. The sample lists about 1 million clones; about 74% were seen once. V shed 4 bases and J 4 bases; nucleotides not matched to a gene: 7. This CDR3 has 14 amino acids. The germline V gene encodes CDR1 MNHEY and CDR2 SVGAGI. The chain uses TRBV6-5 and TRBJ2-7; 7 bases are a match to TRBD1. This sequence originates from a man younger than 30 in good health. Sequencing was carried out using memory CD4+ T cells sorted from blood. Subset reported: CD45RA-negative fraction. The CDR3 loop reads CASSLWTGSYEQYF. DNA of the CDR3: TGTGCCAGCAGTTTATGGACAGGATCTTACGAGCAGTACTTC.